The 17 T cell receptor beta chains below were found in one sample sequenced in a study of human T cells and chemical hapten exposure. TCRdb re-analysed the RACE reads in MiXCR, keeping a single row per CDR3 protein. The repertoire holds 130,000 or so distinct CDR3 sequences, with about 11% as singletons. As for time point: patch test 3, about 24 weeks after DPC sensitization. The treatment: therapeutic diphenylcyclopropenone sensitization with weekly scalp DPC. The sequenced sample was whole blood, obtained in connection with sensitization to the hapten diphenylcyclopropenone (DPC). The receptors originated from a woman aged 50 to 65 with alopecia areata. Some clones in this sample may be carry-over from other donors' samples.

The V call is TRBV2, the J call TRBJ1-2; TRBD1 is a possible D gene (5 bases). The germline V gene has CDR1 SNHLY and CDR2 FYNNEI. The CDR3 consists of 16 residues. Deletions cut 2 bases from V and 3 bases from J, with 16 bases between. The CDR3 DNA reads TGTGCCAGCAGTGAAAACGTAGGGGAGTTAGACTATGGCTACACCTTC. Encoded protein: CASSENVGELDYGYTF. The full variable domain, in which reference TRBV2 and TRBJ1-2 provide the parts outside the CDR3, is EPEVTQTPSHQVTQMGQEVILRCVPISNHLYFYWYRQILGQKVEFLVSFYNNEISEKSEIFDDQFSVERPDGSNFTLKIRSTKLEDSAMYFCASSENVGELDYGYTFGSGTRLTVV.

This chain's CDR3 is CASSWTGGNGGANVLTF. CDR3 DNA: TGCGCCAGCAGCTGGACAGGGGGGAACGGTGGGGCCAACGTCCTGACTTTC. V is TRBV5-1 and J is TRBJ2-6; TRBD1 matches 10 bases. With V trimmed by 3 bases and J by 3 bases, 6 bases remained unmatched. CDR1 and CDR2 (germline): SGHRS, YFSETQ. This CDR3 has 17 amino acids.

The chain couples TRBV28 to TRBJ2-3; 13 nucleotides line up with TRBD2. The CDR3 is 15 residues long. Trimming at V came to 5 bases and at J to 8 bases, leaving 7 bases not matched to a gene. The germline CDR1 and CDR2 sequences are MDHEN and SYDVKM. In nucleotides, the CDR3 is TGTGCCAGCAGTGGACTAGCGGGAGCTGGAGCTACGCAGTATTTT. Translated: CASSGLAGAGATQYF. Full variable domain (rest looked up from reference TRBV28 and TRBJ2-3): DVKVTQSSRYLVKRTGEKVFLECVQDMDHENMFWYRQDPGLGLRLIYFSYDVKMKEKGDIPEGYSVSREKKERFSLILESASTNQTSMYLCASSGLAGAGATQYFGPGTRLTVL.

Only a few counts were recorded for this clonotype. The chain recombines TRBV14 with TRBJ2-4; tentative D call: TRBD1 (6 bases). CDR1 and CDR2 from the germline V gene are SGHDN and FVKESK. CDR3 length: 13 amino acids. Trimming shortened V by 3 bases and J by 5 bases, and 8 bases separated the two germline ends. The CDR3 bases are TGTGCCAGCAGCCATAGACAGGAAAACATTCAGTACTTC. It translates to CASSHRQENIQYF. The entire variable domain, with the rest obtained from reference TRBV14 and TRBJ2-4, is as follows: EAGVTQFPSHSVIEKGQTVTLRCDPISGHDNLYWYRRVMGKEIKFLLHFVKESKQDESGMPNNRFLAERTGGTYSTLKVQPAELEDSGVYFCASSHRQENIQYFGAGTRLSVL.

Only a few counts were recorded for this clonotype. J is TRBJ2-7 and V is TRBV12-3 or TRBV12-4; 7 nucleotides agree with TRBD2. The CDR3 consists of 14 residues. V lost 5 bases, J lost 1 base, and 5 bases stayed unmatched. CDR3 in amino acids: CASSPRGDSYEQYF. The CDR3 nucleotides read TGTGCCAGCAGTCCCCGGGGGGATTCCTACGAGCAGTACTTC.

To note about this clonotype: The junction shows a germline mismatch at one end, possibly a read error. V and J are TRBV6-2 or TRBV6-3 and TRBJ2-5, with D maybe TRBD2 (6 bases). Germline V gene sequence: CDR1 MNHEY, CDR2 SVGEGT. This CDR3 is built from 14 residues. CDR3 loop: CASTHGLSQETQNF. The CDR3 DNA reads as TGTGCCAGCACCCATGGACTATCCCAAGAGACCCAGAACTTC.

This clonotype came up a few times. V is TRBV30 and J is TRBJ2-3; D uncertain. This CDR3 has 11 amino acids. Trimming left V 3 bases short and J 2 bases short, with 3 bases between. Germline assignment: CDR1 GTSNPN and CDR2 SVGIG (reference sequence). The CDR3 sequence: CAWRFTDTQYF. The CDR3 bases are TGTGCCTGGAGGTTCACAGATACGCAGTATTTT.

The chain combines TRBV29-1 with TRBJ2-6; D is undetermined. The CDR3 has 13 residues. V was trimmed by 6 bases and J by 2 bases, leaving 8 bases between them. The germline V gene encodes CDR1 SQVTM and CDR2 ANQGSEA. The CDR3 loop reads CSVGRAGANVLTF. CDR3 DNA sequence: TGCAGCGTCGGACGGGCTGGGGCCAACGTCCTGACTTTC.

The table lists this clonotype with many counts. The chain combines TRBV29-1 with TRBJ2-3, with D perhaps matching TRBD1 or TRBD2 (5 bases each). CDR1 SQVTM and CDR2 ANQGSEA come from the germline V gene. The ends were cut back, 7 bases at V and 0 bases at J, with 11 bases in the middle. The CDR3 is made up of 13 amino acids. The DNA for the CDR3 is TGCAGCGCCCGCCGGGACAGCACAGATACGCAGTATTTT. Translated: CSARRDSTDTQYF.

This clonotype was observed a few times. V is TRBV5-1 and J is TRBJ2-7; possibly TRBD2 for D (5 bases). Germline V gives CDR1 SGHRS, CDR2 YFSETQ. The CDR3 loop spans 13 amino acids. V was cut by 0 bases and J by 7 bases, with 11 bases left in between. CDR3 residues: CASSLEGVGEQYF. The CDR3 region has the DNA TGCGCCAGCAGCTTGGAGGGAGTGGGTGAGCAGTACTTC.

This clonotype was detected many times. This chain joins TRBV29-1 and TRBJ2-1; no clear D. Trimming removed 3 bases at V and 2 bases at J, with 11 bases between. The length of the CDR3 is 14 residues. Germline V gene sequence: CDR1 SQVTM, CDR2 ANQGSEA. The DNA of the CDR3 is TGCAGCGTTGATATGGGATTGACCTACAATGAGCAGTTCTTC. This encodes CSVDMGLTYNEQFF.

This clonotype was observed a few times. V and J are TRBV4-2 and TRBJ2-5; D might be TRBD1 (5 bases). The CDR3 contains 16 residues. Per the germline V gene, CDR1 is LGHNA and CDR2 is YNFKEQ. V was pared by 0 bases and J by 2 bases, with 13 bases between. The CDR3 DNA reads TGTGCCAGCAGCCAAGATCTGAGACAGTCTCAAGAGACCCAGTACTTC. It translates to CASSQDLRQSQETQYF.

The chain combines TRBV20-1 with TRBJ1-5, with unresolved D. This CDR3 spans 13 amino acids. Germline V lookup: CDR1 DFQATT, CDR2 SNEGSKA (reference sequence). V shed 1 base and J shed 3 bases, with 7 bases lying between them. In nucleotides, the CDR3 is TGCAGTGCTAGAGGGCAGGTCAATCAGCCCCAGCATTTT. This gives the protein CSARGQVNQPQHF.

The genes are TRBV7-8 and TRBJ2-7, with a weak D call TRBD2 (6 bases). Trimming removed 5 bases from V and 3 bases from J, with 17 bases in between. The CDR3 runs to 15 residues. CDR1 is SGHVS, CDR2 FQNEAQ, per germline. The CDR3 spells CASSPLDYLSYEQYF. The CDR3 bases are TGTGCCAGCAGCCCGCTGGACTATTTAAGCTACGAGCAGTACTTC.

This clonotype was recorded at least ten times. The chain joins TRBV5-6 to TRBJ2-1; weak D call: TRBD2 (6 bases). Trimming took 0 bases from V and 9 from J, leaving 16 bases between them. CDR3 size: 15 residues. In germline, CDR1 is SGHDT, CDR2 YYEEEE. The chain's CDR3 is CASSLAAGSGLEQFF. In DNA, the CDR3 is TGTGCCAGCAGCTTGGCCGCGGGAAGCGGACTTGAGCAGTTCTTC.

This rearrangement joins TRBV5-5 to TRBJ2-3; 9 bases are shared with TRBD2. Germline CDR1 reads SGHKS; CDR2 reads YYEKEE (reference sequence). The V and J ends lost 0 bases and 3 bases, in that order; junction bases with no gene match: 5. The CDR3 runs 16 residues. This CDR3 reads CASSLGAGGPTDTQYF. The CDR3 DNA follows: TGTGCCAGCAGCTTGGGGGCGGGGGGGCCGACAGATACGCAGTATTTT.

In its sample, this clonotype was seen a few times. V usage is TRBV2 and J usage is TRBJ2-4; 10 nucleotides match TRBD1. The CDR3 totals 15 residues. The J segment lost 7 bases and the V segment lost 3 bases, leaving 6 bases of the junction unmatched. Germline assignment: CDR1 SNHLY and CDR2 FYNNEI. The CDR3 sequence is CASSERQGARNIQYF. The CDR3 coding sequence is TGTGCCAGCAGTGAGCGACAGGGGGCCAGGAACATTCAGTACTTC. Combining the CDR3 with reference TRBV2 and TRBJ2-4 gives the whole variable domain EPEVTQTPSHQVTQMGQEVILRCVPISNHLYFYWYRQILGQKVEFLVSFYNNEISEKSEIFDDQFSVERPDGSNFTLKIRSTKLEDSAMYFCASSERQGARNIQYFGAGTRLSVL.